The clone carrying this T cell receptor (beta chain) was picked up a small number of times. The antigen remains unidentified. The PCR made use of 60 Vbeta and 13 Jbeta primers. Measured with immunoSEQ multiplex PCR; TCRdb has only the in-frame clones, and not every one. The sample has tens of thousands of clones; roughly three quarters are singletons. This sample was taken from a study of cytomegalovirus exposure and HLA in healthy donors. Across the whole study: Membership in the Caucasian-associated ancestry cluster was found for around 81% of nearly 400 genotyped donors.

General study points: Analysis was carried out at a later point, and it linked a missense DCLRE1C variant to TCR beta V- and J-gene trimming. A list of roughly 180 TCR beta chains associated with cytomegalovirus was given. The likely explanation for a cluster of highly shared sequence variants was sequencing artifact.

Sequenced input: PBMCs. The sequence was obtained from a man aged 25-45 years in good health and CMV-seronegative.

This chain's CDR3 is CASSLPLAGSSYEQYF. As DNA, the CDR3 is TGTGCCAGCAGCCTACCGCTAGCTGGGAGTTCCTACGAGCAGTACTTC. V and J are TRBV28 and TRBJ2-7; possibly TRBD2 for D (5 bases). This CDR3 spans 16 amino acids. Germline CDR1 reads MDHEN; CDR2 reads SYDVKM. The V and J ends lost 6 bases and 1 base respectively, with 19 bases between them.